This note documents a single TCR beta chain sequence. Antigen specificity is unknown. This CDR3 is built from 15 residues. Germline CDR1 reads SGDLS; CDR2 reads YYNGEE. Trimming cost V 3 bases and J 7 bases; bases outside gene matches: 2. The source of the sample is a study of fetal regulatory T cell absence and autoimmunity. Whole-study context: The IPEX patients lacked clinical diabetes but had exocrine pancreas autoimmunity.

Points from the study as a whole: Compared with cord blood, pancreas showed oligoclonal TCR enrichment, some clones over 95-fold.

Clones were sequenced by immunoSEQ multiplex PCR, and TCRdb holds only the in-frame ones, with some missing. The sample yields 95,000 to 100,000 clones, 72% seen once. Sequencing was carried out using pancreas tissue. This receptor was taken from a male donor with IPEX syndrome. V usage is TRBV9 and J usage is TRBJ2-1; 15 bases map to TRBD2. CDR3 nucleotides: TGTGCCAGCAGCGCGGGGACTAGCGGGGGGAATGAGCAGTTCTTC. Its translation is CASSAGTSGGNEQFF.